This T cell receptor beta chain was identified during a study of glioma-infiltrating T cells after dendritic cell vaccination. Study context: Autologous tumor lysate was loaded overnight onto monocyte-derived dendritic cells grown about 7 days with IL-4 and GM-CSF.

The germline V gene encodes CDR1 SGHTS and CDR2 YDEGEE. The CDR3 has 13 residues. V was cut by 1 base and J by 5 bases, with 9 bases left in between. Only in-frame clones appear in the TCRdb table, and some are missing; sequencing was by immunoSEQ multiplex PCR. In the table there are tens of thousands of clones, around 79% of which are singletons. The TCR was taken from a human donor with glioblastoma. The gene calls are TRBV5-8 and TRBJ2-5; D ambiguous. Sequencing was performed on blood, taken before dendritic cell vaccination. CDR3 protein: CASSLNAWETQYF. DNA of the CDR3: TGTGCCAGCAGCTTGAATGCGTGGGAGACCCAGTACTTC.